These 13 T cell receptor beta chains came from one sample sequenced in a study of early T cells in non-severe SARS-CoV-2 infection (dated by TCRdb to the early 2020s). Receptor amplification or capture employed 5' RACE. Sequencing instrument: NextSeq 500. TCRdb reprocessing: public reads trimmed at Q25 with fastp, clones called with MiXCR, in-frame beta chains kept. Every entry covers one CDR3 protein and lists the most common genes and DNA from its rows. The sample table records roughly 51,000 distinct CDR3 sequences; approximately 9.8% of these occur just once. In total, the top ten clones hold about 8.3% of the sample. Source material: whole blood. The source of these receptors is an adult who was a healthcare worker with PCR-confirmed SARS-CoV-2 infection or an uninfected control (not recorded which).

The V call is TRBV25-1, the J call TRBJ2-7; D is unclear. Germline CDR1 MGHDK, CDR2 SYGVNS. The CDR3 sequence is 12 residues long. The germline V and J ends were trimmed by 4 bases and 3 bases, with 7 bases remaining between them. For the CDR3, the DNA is TGTGCCAGCAGTGCCAGATACTACGAGCAGTACTTC. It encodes CASSARYYEQYF.

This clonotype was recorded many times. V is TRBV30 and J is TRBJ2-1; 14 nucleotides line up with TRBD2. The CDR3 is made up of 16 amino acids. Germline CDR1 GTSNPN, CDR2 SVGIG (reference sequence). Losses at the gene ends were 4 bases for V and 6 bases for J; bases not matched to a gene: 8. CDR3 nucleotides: TGTGCCTGGAAACTTGGGACTAGCGGGAGTGTCAATGAGCAGTTCTTC. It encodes CAWKLGTSGSVNEQFF.

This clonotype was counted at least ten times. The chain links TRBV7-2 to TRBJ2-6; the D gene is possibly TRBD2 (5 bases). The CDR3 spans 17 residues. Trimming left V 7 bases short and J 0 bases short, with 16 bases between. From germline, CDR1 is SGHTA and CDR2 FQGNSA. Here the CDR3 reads CASTPAGTNSGANVLTF. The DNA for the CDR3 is TGTGCCAGCACCCCCGCGGGTACGAACTCTGGGGCCAACGTCCTGACTTTC.

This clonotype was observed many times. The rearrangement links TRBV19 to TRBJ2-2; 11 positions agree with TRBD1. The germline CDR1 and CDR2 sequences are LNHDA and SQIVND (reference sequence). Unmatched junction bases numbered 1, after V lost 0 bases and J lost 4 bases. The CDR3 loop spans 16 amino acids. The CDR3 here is CASSIEGTGGTGELFF. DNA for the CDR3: TGTGCCAGTAGTATAGAGGGGACAGGGGGCACCGGGGAGCTGTTTTTT.

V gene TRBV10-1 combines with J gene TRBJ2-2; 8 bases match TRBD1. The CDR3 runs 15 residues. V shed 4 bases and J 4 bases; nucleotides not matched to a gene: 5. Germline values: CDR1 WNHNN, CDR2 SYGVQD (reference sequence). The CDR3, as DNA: TGCGCCAGCAGTGTGGACAGGGCGGGCACCGGGGAGCTGTTTTTT. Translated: CASSVDRAGTGELFF.

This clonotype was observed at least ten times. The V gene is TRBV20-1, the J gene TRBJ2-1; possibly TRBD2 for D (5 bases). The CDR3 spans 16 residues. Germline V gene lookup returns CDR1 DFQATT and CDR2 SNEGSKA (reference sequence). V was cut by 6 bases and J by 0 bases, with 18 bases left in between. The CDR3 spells CSAFHPADLSYNEQFF. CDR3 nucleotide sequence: TGCAGTGCCTTTCACCCAGCGGACCTCTCCTACAATGAGCAGTTCTTC.

The DNA for the CDR3 is TGTGCCACCAGCATCGAGGCGGGAGGCTACGAGCAGTACTTC. This gives the protein CATSIEAGGYEQYF. V and J are TRBV15 and TRBJ2-7, with TRBD2 matching over 8 bases. Germline loops: CDR1 LNHNV, CDR2 YYDKDF (reference sequence). V was pared by 4 bases and J by 3 bases, with 5 bases of the junction left unmatched. This CDR3 is built from 14 residues.

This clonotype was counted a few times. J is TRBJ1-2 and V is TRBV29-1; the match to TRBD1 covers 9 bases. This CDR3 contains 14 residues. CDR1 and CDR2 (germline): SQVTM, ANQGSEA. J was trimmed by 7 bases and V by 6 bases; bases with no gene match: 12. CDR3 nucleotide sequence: TGCAGCGTCGTAAAACAGGGGGCGCTGGCTGGCTACACCTTC. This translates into CSVVKQGALAGYTF.

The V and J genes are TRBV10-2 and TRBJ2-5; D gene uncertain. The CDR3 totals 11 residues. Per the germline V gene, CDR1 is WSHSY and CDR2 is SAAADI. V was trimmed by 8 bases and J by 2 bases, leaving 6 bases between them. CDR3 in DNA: TGCGCCAGCCGGAAACAAGAGACCCAGTACTTC. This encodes CASRKQETQYF.

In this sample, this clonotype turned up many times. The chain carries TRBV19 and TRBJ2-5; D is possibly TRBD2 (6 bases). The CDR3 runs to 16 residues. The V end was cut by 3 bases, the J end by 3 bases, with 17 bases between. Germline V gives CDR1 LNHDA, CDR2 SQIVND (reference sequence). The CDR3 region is CASSILVSGGEETQYF. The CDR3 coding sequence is TGTGCCAGTAGTATCCTTGTTAGCGGTGGGGAAGAGACCCAGTACTTC.

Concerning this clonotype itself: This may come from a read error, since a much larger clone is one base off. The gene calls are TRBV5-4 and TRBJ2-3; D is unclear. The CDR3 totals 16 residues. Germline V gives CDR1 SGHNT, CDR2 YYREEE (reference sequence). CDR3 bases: TGTGCCTGCAGCCCAGACCGATGGGCGAGCACAGATACGCAGTATTTT. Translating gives CACSPDRWASTDTQYF.

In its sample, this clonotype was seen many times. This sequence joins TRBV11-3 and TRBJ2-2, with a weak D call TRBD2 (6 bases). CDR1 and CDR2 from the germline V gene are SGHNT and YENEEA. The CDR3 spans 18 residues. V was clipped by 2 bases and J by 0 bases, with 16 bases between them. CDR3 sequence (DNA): TGTGCCAGCAGCTTATCCGTGGGAGGCGGACCGAACACCGGGGAGCTGTTTTTT. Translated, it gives CASSLSVGGGPNTGELFF. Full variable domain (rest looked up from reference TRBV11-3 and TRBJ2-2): EAGVVQSPRYKIIEKKQPVAFWCNPISGHNTLYWYLQNLGQGPELLIRYENEEAVDDSQLPKDRFSAERLKGVDSTLKIQPAELGDSAVYLCASSLSVGGGPNTGELFFGEGSRLTVL.

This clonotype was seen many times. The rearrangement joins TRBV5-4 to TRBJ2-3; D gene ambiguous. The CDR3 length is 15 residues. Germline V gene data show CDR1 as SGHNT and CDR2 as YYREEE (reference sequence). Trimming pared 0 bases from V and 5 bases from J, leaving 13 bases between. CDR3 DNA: TGTGCCAGCAGCTTGGATGGTCGAGCAGGAGATACGCAGTATTTT. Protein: CASSLDGRAGDTQYF.